This is a list of T cell receptor beta chains from one sample in a study of tumor-infiltrating lymphocytes in primary liver carcinoma. Each CDR3 protein gets one entry after TCRdb re-called the multiplex PCR reads with MiXCR. The table shows tens of thousands of distinct CDR3 sequences, with about 77% occurring only once. Sample: liver tumor tissue from sampling region 5. Receptor source: a man aged 35-49 years with primary liver carcinoma and hepatitis B virus infection. Both conserved end residues are part of each CDR3. Each record gives: J gene, clone size, D gene, V gene, CDR3 DNA, CDR3 protein. The D gene is left open where the match is weak. Clone size, where shown, is once, few, many, or a class for clones that have expanded.

>TRBJ2-7|.|.|TRBV11-1
TGTGCCAGCAGGGTGAAGCCATCCCACGAGCAGTACTTC
CASRVKPSHEQYF
>TRBJ1-2|many|.|TRBV28
TGTGCCAGCAGTTTAGTGAGGGGTGTTATGGTCCTCGGCTACACCTTC
CASSLVRGVMVLGYTF
>TRBJ2-3|.|.|TRBV5-1
TGTGCCAGCAGCTTTAGACTCCGACTGGAAACCCTAACAGATACGCAGTATTTT
CASSFRLRLETLTDTQYF
>TRBJ2-7|.|.|TRBV5-1
TGCGTCAGCAGCACATCCGGGGGACAGTCCTACGAGCAGTACTTC
CVSSTSGGQSYEQYF
>TRBJ2-1|few|TRBD2|TRBV12-3/TRBV12-4
TGTGCCTGCAGTTCAGCGGGAGGGCCTAACAATGAGCAGTTCTTC
CACSSAGGPNNEQFF
>TRBJ1-2|.|.|TRBV4-2
TGTGGCAACAGCCAAGATCGAACAGGCTGGGGCTACACCTTC
CGNSQDRTGWGYTF
>TRBJ1-1|.|.|TRBV30
TGTGCCTGGAAGTGCGGTAACATTGGAGCTTTCTTT
CAWKCGNIGAFF
>TRBJ2-1|.|.|TRBV4-3
TGCGCCCGCAGCCAATTCCCCCTCCCGGCGGACTATGAGCAGTTCTTC
CARSQFPLPADYEQFF
>TRBJ1-5|.|.|TRBV11-2
TGTGACAGCGGCTTAGTGGGGGTAACAGGGAGCAATCAGCCCCAGCATTTT
CDSGLVGVTGSNQPQHF
>TRBJ2-6|.|TRBD1|TRBV4-1
TGCACCAGCAGCCAACCGGGACAGGGTATCGGAGGGACCAACGTCCTGACTTTC
CTSSQPGQGIGGTNVLTF
>TRBJ2-5|many|TRBD1|TRBV6-1
TGTGCCAGCAGGACAGGGGGCCGGGAGACCCAGTACTTC
CASRTGGRETQYF
>TRBJ1-1|few|TRBD1|TRBV12-3/TRBV12-4
TGTGCCAGCAGATTTGGACAGGGCGGCACTGAAGCCTTCTTT
CASRFGQGGTEAFF
>TRBJ2-7|.|.|TRBV7-2
TGTGACAGCAGTTTAGCGGTGACTCCCTACGAGCAGTACTTC
CDSSLAVTPYEQYF
>TRBJ2-3|.|.|TRBV6-1
TGTGCCAGGAGTGAAAGGCGGGGACATCGCACAGATACGCAGTATTTC
CARSERRGHRTDTQYF
>TRBJ2-3|.|TRBD1|TRBV29-1
TGCAGCGGAATCTGGGACAGGCCTTCTCGGGGAGATACGCAGTATTTT
CSGIWDRPSRGDTQYF
>TRBJ1-5|.|.|TRBV6-6
TGTGCCTGTCAAAGGGGAGAGCAGCCCCAGCATTTC
CACQRGEQPQHF
>TRBJ2-1|.|.|TRBV7-7
TGTGCCAGCAGCTTAGGGGGGACGGATGAGCAGTTCTTC
CASSLGGTDEQFF
>TRBJ2-2|.|.|TRBV11-1
TGTGCCAGCAGCTTATGGGCAAAAACCGGGGAGCAGTCTTTT
CASSLWAKTGEQSF
>TRBJ1-5|.|.|TRBV29-1
TGCAGCGTGGGCGGAGGCGCAGATATGCAGCATTTT
CSVGGGADMQHF
>TRBJ2-7|.|TRBD2|TRBV5-1
TGCGCCAGCAGGGTGGAGACTAGCGGGAGCCCCGAGCAGTACTTC
CASRVETSGSPEQYF
>TRBJ2-7|.|.|TRBV7-9
TGTACCAGCAGCTTAGGATCCTCTGGGACCGAGCAGTACTTC
CTSSLGSSGTEQYF
>TRBJ2-7|.|.|TRBV11-3
TGTGCCAGCAGCTTGTGGCAGTCCTACGAGCAGTACTTC
CASSLWQSYEQYF
>TRBJ2-2|few|.|TRBV11-2
TGTGCCAGCAGCTTAGTCGGACGGGGCACCGGGGAGCTGTTTTTT
CASSLVGRGTGELFF
>TRBJ2-3|.|.|TRBV20-1
TGCAGTCCTAGAGACGGGGGATATACGCAGTATTTT
CSPRDGGYTQYF
>TRBJ2-1|many|.|TRBV6-4
TGTGCCAGCAGCCGCGACAGGAACTCCTACAATGAGCAGTTCTTC
CASSRDRNSYNEQFF
>TRBJ1-2|.|.|TRBV6-2/TRBV6-3
TGTGCCAGCAGTTTAGCAGCAGTGCTCGACTATGGCTACACCTTC
CASSLAAVLDYGYTF
>TRBJ2-1|.|TRBD2|TRBV20-1
TGCAGTGCTAGTTTCCGGACTAGCATTAATGAGCAGTTCTTC
CSASFRTSINEQFF
>TRBJ2-2|.|.|TRBV19
TGTGCCAGTAGGTCCGTCGGGGGCACCGGGGAACTGTTTTTT
CASRSVGGTGELFF